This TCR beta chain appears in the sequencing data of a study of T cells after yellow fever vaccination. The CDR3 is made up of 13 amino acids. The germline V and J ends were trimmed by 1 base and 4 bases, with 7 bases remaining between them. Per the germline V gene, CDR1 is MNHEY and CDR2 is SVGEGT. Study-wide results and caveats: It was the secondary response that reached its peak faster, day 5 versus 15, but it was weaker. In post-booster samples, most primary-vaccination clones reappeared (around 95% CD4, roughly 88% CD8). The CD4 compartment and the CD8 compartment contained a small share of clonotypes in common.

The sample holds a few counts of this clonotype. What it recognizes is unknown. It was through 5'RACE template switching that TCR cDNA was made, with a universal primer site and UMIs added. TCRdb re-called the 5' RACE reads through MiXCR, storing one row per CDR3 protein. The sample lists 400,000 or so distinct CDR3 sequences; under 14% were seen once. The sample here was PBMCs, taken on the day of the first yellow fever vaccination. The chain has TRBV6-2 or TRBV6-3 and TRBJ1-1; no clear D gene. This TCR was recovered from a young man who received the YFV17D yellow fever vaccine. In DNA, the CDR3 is TGTGCCAGCAGTTACTACAAGGGCACTGAAGCTTTCTTT. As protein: CASSYYKGTEAFF.